This T cell receptor beta chain was captured by sequencing in a study of vaccination and CD4 T cells after COVID-19. About the research overall: Post-COVID draws followed diagnosis by a median roughly 100 days (range 35 to 161).

The treatment was: approximately 11-day PBMC culture with coronavirus spike peptide pools or control peptides (ViraFEST assay). This CDR3 spans 14 amino acids. V was trimmed by 7 bases and J by 1 base, leaving 13 bases between them. Germline values: CDR1 SGHVS, CDR2 FQNEAQ. Sequenced with the Oncomine TCR Beta short-read assay was DNA taken from cultured CD4+ T cells. TCRdb reprocessed the PCR reads via MiXCR and lists one record per CDR3 protein. This sample has around 14,000 distinct CDR3 sequences, with roughly half found just once. Concerning this clonotype: The antigen remains unidentified.

The V gene is TRBV7-8, the J gene TRBJ1-1; no definite D call. This receptor was identified in a human donor who had recovered from COVID-19. Specimen: CD4+ T cells from blood, cultured in vitro. In DNA, the CDR3 is TGTGCCAGCACCTCCCTCTTCAGGAACACTGAAGCTTTCTTT. Protein product: CASTSLFRNTEAFF.